This TCR beta chain was captured by sequencing in a study of blood T cell repertoires in COVID-19. As for the study in general: Sources were T cells, B-cell-depleted T cells, or PBMCs; the material itself was cDNA or gDNA.

Method: immunoSEQ multiplex PCR; TCRdb's copy keeps in-frame clones and lacks some. The table shows some 40,000 clones, with about 90% occurring only once. V was pared by 4 bases and J by 4 bases, with 12 bases of the junction left unmatched. Germline V gene data show CDR1 as SEHNR and CDR2 as FQNEAQ (reference sequence). CDR3 length: 17 amino acids. Sequencing input: peripheral blood. This clonotype was sampled from a woman older than 75 with acute or convalescent COVID-19. The V call is TRBV7-9, the J call TRBJ2-2; 7 bases fit TRBD1. In DNA, the CDR3 is TGTGCCAGCAGCTGGACGGGACAGATCTATACCACCGGGGAGCTGTTTTTT. It codes for CASSWTGQIYTTGELFF. Full variable domain (remainder filled in from reference TRBV7-9 and TRBJ2-2): DTGVSQNPRHKITKRGQNVTFRCDPISEHNRLYWYRQTLGQGPEFLTYFQNEAQLEKSRLLSDRFSAERPKGSFSTLEIQRTEQGDSAMYLCASSWTGQIYTTGELFFGEGSRLTVL.